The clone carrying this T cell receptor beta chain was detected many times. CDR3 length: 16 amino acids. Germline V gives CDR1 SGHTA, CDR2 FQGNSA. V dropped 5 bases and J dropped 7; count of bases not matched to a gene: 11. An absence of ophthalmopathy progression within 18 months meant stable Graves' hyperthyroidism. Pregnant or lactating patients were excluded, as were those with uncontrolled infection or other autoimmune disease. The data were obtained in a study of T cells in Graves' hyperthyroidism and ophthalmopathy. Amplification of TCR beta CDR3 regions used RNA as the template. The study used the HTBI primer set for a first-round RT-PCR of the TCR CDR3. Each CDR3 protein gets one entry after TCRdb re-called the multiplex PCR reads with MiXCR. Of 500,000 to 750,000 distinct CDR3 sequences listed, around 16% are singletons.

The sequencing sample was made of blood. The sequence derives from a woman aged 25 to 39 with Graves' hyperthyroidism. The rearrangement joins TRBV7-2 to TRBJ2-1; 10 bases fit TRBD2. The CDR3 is CASSRHMGLAQNEQFF. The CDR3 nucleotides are TGTGCCAGCAGCAGGCACATGGGACTAGCGCAAAATGAGCAGTTCTTC.